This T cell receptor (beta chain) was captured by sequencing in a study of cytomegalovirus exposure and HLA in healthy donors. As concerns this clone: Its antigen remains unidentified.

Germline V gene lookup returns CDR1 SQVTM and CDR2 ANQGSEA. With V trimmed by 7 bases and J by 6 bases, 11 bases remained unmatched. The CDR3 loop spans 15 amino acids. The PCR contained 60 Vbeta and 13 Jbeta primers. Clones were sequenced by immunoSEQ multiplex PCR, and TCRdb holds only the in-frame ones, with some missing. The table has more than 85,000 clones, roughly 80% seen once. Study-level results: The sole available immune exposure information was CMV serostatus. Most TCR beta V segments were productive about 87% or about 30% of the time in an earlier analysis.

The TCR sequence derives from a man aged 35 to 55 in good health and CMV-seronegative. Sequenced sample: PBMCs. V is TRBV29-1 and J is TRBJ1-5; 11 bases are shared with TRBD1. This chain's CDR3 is CSALGDRGYCQPQHF. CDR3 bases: TGCAGCGCCCTAGGGGACAGGGGGTACTGTCAGCCCCAGCATTTT.